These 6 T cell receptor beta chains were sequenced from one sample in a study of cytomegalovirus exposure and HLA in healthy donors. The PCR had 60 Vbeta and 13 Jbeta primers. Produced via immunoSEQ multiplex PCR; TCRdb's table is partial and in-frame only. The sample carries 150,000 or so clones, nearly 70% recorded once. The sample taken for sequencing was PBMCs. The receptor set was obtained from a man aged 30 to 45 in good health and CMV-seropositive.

The CDR3 DNA sequence: TGTGCCAGCAGCCCTGCGACCTACAGGGGTCCTAGCTCTGGAAACACCATATATTTT. This gives the protein CASSPATYRGPSSGNTIYF. V is TRBV28 and J is TRBJ1-3; 7 bases match TRBD1. CDR3 length equals 19 residues. Germline CDR1 reads MDHEN; CDR2 reads SYDVKM. The junction had 17 bases not matched to a gene; V was cut back by 6 bases and J by 0 bases.

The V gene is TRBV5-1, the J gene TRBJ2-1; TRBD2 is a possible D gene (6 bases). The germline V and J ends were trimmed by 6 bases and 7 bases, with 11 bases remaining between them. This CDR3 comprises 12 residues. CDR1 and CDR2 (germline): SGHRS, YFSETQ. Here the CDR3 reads CASTGTRNEQFF. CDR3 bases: TGCGCCAGCACCGGGACTCGGAATGAGCAGTTCTTC.

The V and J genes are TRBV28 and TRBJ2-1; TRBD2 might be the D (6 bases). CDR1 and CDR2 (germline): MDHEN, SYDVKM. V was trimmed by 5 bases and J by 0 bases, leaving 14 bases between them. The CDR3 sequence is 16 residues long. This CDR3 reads CASSQKDYRSYNEQFF. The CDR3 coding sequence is TGTGCCAGCAGTCAAAAGGACTACCGCTCCTACAATGAGCAGTTCTTC.

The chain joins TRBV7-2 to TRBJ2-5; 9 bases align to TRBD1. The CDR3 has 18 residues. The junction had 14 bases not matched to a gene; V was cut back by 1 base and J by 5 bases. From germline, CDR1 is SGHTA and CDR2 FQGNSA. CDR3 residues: CASSLGLSTGGLGETQYF. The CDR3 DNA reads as TGTGCCAGCAGCTTAGGCCTAAGTACAGGGGGCTTAGGGGAGACCCAGTACTTC.

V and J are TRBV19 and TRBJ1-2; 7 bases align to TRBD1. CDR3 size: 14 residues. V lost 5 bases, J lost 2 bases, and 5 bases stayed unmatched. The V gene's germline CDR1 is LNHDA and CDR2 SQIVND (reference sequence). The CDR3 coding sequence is TGTGCCAGTAGTCCCGGGGACAGAAACTATGGCTACACCTTC. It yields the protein CASSPGDRNYGYTF.

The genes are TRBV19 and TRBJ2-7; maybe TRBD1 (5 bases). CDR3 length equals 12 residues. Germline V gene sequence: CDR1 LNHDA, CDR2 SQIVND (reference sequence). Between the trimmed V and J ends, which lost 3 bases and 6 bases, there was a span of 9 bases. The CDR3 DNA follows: TGTGCCAGTAGTATCCCAAGGGGCGAGCAGTACTTC. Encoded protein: CASSIPRGEQYF.